This is a list of T cell receptor beta chains from one sample in a study of blood T cells in healthy people across ages. TCRdb processed the 5' RACE reads anew with MiXCR; each CDR3 protein has one entry. The data show about 2 million distinct CDR3 sequences, 49% seen once. What was sequenced was blood. All receptors come from a woman aged 40 to 55 in good health. Both conserved end residues are part of each CDR3. A D gene is named only where the DNA matches it firmly. Some rows have no size entry. The others give once, few or many, or a class for an expanded clone.

cdr3_aa cdr3_nt v_call d_call j_call clone_size
CSAFQESSYNEQYF TGCAGTGCTTTTCAGGAAAGCTCCTACAATGAGCAGTACTTC TRBV20-1 . TRBJ2-7 .
CASSPSGLAGYNEQFF TGTGCCAGCAGCCCCAGCGGACTAGCGGGCTACAATGAGCAGTTCTTC TRBV25-1 TRBD2 TRBJ2-1 .
CASSSEDTQYF TGTGCCAGCAGTTCTGAAGATACGCAGTATTTT TRBV6-2/TRBV6-3 . TRBJ2-3 many
CATRGAGTSGGPDSYNEQFF TGTGCCACCAGAGGCGCCGGGACTAGCGGGGGGCCCGACTCCTACAATGAGCAGTTCTTC TRBV24-1 TRBD2 TRBJ2-1 .
CASSQVRGGPGTYEQYF TGTGCCAGCAGCCAAGTGAGGGGGGGACCGGGCACCTACGAGCAGTACTTC TRBV14 . TRBJ2-7 .
CASGRQTASYEQYF TGTGCCAGCGGACGTCAGACAGCCTCCTACGAGCAGTACTTC TRBV6-2/TRBV6-3 . TRBJ2-7 few
CASSYSKSAGDYNEQYF TGTGCCAGCAGTTACTCGAAATCGGCAGGGGACTACAATGAGCAGTACTTC TRBV6-5 . TRBJ2-7 .
CASSFVSTRLGAGDIQYF TGTGCCAGCAGTTTTGTATCAACCCGATTGGGGGCGGGGGACATTCAGTACTTC TRBV28 . TRBJ2-4 .
CSVEGLPGPTDTQYF TGCAGCGTTGAAGGGCTCCCGGGGCCCACAGATACGCAGTATTTT TRBV29-1 . TRBJ2-3 .
CASSDPPTYEQYF TGTGCCAGCAGTGACCCTCCCACCTACGAGCAGTACTTC TRBV6-6 . TRBJ2-7 few
CASSATGLPQETQYF TGTGCCAGCAGCGCAACGGGACTACCCCAAGAGACCCAGTACTTC TRBV9 TRBD2 TRBJ2-5 .
CASSSRTGRGTDTQYF TGTGCCAGCAGCTCAAGGACAGGGAGGGGCACAGATACGCAGTATTTT TRBV7-2 . TRBJ2-3 .
CASSRQWGSSYNEQFF TGTGCCAGCAGTCGACAGTGGGGAAGCTCCTACAATGAGCAGTTCTTC TRBV11-2 . TRBJ2-1 .
CASSKGSGQNYEQYF TGTGCTAGCAGCAAGGGATCGGGACAGAACTACGAGCAGTACTTC TRBV7-7 TRBD1 TRBJ2-7 .
CASSEGRFENEQFF TGTGCCAGCAGTGAGGGGAGGTTCGAGAATGAGCAGTTCTTC TRBV2 . TRBJ2-1 few
CATSRDLTGTSADTQYF TGTGCCACCAGCAGAGATCTTACAGGGACTAGCGCAGATACGCAGTATTTT TRBV15 TRBD2 TRBJ2-3 .
CAISESPGLGGETQYF TGTGCCATCAGTGAGTCGCCGGGACTAGGGGGGGAGACCCAGTACTTC TRBV10-3 TRBD2 TRBJ2-5 .
CASSQVRTSSYNEQFF TGCGCCAGCAGCCAAGTTAGGACTAGCTCCTACAATGAGCAGTTCTTC TRBV4-1 TRBD2 TRBJ2-1 many
CASSVWGHRWHTF TGTGCCAGCAGCGTATGGGGACACCGCTGGCACACCTTC TRBV9 . TRBJ1-2 .
CASRYGRGSSYEQYF TGTGCCAGCAGATATGGCAGGGGATCTTCCTACGAGCAGTACTTC TRBV12-3/TRBV12-4 . TRBJ2-7 .
CASIRRIPYEQYF TGTGCCAGCATCCGGAGAATCCCATACGAGCAGTACTTC TRBV28 . TRBJ2-7 .
CASSHRTVIEQYF TGCGCCAGCAGTCACAGGACAGTAATCGAGCAGTACTTC TRBV23-1 . TRBJ2-7 .
CASSLVFGLKHEQYF TGTGCCAGCAGCTTAGTATTTGGTCTCAAGCACGAGCAGTACTTC TRBV7-6 . TRBJ2-7 .
CASFPSRNQETQYF TGTGCCAGCTTCCCGAGTAGAAACCAAGAGACCCAGTACTTC TRBV18 . TRBJ2-5 .
CASRLEAQETQYF TGTGCCAGCAGGTTAGAGGCCCAAGAGACCCAGTACTTC TRBV2 . TRBJ2-5 .
CASSAGTSGGYEQYF TGCGCCAGCAGCGCCGGGACTAGCGGGGGCTACGAGCAGTACTTC TRBV4-1 TRBD2 TRBJ2-7 many
CASSLRGGGGEAFF TGTGCCAGCAGCTTACGAGGGGGCGGTGGTGAAGCTTTCTTT TRBV7-2 TRBD1 TRBJ1-1 .
CASSLQTAGDTQYF TGCGCCAGCAGCTTGCAAACGGCGGGAGATACGCAGTATTTT TRBV5-1 . TRBJ2-3 few
CASSQLTGTASEKLFF TGTGCCAGCAGCCAATTGACCGGGACGGCATCGGAAAAACTGTTTTTT TRBV14 . TRBJ1-4 few
CASSSLSGGLEETQYF TGTGCCAGCAGTTCCCTTAGCGGGGGGTTAGAAGAGACCCAGTACTTC TRBV12-3/TRBV12-4 TRBD2 TRBJ2-5 few
CASSLAGTKYEQYF TGTGCCAGCAGCTTGGCGGGGACTAAATACGAGCAGTACTTC TRBV5-6 TRBD2 TRBJ2-7 few
CSVGRQRSTDTQYF TGCAGCGTTGGTCGTCAGCGTAGCACAGATACGCAGTATTTT TRBV29-1 . TRBJ2-3 few
CASSQTASGAQQETQYF TGCGCCAGCAGCCAAACGGCTAGCGGGGCCCAACAAGAGACCCAGTACTTC TRBV4-1 TRBD2 TRBJ2-5 .
CVSSADRNSDQPQHF TGTGTCAGCAGCGCCGACAGAAATAGCGATCAGCCCCAGCATTTT TRBV7-2 . TRBJ1-5 .
CASSLRGRVAETQYF TGTGCCAGCAGCTTGCGGGGCAGGGTAGCAGAGACCCAGTACTTC TRBV5-6 . TRBJ2-5 few
CASRQTGIAPYEQYF TGTGCCAGCAGACAAACCGGGATCGCGCCTTACGAGCAGTACTTC TRBV28 . TRBJ2-7 once
CASSSGEGFYGYTF TGTGCCAGCAGCTCCGGGGAAGGGTTTTATGGCTACACCTTC TRBV7-9 . TRBJ1-2 .
CASGTGGLYNEQFF TGTGCCAGCGGCACGGGGGGGCTTTACAATGAGCAGTTCTTC TRBV7-2 TRBD2 TRBJ2-1 .
CASSQDLGRNSNQPQHF TGCGCCAGCAGCCAAGACTTGGGACGGAATAGCAATCAGCCCCAGCATTTT TRBV4-3 . TRBJ1-5 .
CASSTRAAREETQYF TGTGCCAGCAGTACAAGGGCCGCGAGAGAGGAGACCCAGTACTTC TRBV6-2/TRBV6-3 . TRBJ2-5 few
CASSLVTGLYEQYF TGTGCCAGCAGCTTAGTTACGGGGCTGTACGAGCAGTACTTC TRBV5-1 . TRBJ2-7 few
CATSDPRRVKETQYF TGTGCCACCAGTGATCCTCGGAGGGTCAAAGAGACCCAGTACTTC TRBV24-1 . TRBJ2-5 few
CASRDGAYEQYF TGTGCCAGCAGAGACGGGGCCTACGAGCAGTACTTC TRBV6-2/TRBV6-3 . TRBJ2-7 .
CASRLRETQYF TGTGCCAGCCGACTGAGAGAGACCCAGTACTTC TRBV6-6 . TRBJ2-5 .
CASSLHSFTDTQYF TGTGCCAGCAGTCTCCACTCCTTCACAGATACGCAGTATTTT TRBV28 . TRBJ2-3 .
CASSPPWGNSEQYF TGTGCCAGCAGTCCCCCCTGGGGGAATTCCGAGCAGTACTTC TRBV28 . TRBJ2-7 few
CTSSLAGWDTQYF TGCACCAGCAGTCTGGCGGGTTGGGATACGCAGTATTTT TRBV10-1 . TRBJ2-3 once
CASSFQGEGLYNEQFF TGTGCCAGCAGCTTTCAGGGGGAAGGACTTTACAATGAGCAGTTCTTC TRBV7-8 TRBD1 TRBJ2-1 .
CSASSGVRAYGYTF TGCAGTGCTAGTTCCGGGGTCCGGGCCTATGGCTACACCTTC TRBV20-1 . TRBJ1-2 few
CASSPLYQAKETQYF TGTGCCAGCAGCCCCCTATATCAAGCGAAAGAGACCCAGTACTTC TRBV3-1 . TRBJ2-5 .
CASSSGQFLAEQYF TGTGCCAGCAGCTCGGGACAGTTCCTCGCCGAGCAGTACTTC TRBV7-9 TRBD1 TRBJ2-7 once
CASSVGTGGCVQYF TGTGCCAGCAGCGTAGGGACAGGGGGTTGCGTTCAGTACTTC TRBV9 TRBD1 TRBJ2-4 few
CARDPQGSPGANVLTF TGTGCCAGGGACCCACAGGGTTCGCCTGGGGCCAACGTCCTGACTTTC TRBV28 . TRBJ2-6 .
CASTRDRVYNSPLHF TGCGCCAGCACTCGGGACAGGGTCTATAATTCACCCCTCCACTTT TRBV5-1 TRBD1 TRBJ1-6 .